The count of the clone carrying this T cell receptor beta chain is one. This sample is drawn from a study of blood T cell repertoires in COVID-19. Study-wide context: Cohort 3 recovered donors had two negative PCRs, clearance, or symptom resolution.

Everyone who took part was 18 to 89 years old, and they came from about two dozen US areas. Cohorts were determined from participant-reported clinical history. CDR1 and CDR2 (germline): MNHEY, SVGAGI. Trimming removed 5 bases from V and 4 bases from J; junction bases left unmatched: 5. The CDR3 extends over 15 amino acids. TCRdb keeps only in-frame clones here, not all; method: immunoSEQ multiplex PCR. The sample has under 200,000 clones; 86% are singletons. The origin of this receptor is a middle-aged woman in a cohort exposed to, infected with or recovered from COVID-19 (not recorded which). The sequenced material came from PBMCs or T cells enriched from blood (not recorded which). The J gene is TRBJ2-1, the V gene TRBV6-5, with 10 bases aligning to TRBD1. The CDR3: CASSNPGQGYNEQFF. The CDR3 DNA reads TGTGCCAGCAGTAATCCGGGACAGGGGTACAATGAGCAGTTCTTC.